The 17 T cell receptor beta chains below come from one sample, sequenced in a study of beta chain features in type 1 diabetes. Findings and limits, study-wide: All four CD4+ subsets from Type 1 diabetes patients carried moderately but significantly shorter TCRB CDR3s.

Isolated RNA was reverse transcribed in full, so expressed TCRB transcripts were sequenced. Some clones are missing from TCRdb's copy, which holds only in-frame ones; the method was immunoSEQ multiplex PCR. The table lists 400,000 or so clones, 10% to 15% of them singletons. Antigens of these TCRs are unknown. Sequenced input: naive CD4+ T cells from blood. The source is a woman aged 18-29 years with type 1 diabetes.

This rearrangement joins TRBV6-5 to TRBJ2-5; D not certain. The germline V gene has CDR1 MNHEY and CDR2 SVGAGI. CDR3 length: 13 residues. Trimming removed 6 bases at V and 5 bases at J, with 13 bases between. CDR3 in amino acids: CASSPTTGETQYF. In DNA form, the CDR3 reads TGTGCCAGCAGCCCTACTACCGGCGAGACCCAGTACTTC.

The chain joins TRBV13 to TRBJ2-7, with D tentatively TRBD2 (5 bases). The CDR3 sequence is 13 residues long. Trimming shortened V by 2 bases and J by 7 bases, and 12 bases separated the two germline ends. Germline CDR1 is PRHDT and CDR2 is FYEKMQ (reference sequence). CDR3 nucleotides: TGTGCCAGCAGCTTAATCTCGCGCGGGGAGCAGTACTTC. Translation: CASSLISRGEQYF.

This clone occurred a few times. The CDR3 nucleotides read TGTGCCAGCAGCTGGAGGACTAGCGGAGGCAGAACAGATACGCAGTATTTT. This codes for CASSWRTSGGRTDTQYF. This chain links TRBV7-8 with TRBJ2-3; 10 bases agree with TRBD2. Trimming cost V 4 bases and J 3 bases; bases outside gene matches: 10. CDR3 length: 17 amino acids. Germline V gene data show CDR1 as SGHVS and CDR2 as FQNEAQ.

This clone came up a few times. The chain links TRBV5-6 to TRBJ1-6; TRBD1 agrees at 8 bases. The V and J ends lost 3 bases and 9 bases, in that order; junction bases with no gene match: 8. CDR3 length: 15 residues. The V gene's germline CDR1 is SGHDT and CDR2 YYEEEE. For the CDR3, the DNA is TGTGCCAGCAGCTCGATGGTACAGGGGGTTTCACCCCTCCACTTT. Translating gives CASSSMVQGVSPLHF. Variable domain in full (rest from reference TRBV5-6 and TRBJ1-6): DAGVTQSPTHLIKTRGQQVTLRCSPKSGHDTVSWYQQALGQGPQFIFQYYEEEERQRGNFPDRFSGHQFPNYSSELNVNALLLGDSALYLCASSSMVQGVSPLHFGNGTRLTVT.

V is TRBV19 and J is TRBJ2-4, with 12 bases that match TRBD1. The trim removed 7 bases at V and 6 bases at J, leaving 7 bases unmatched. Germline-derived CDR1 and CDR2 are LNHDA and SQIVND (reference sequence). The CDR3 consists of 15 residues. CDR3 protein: CASMEGQGARNIQYF. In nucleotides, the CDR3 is TGTGCCAGTATGGAGGGACAGGGGGCTCGAAACATTCAGTACTTC.

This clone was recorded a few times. The CDR3 DNA reads as TGTGCCAGCAGCCGGGCTGGGGCCAACGTCCTGACTTTC. Its protein is CASSRAGANVLTF. This rearrangement joins TRBV6-5 to TRBJ2-6, with unresolved D. Per germline, CDR1 MNHEY and CDR2 SVGAGI. V was pared by 6 bases and J by 2 bases, with 5 bases between. The CDR3 covers 13 residues.

This CDR3 reads CASRQGEASYEQYF. The CDR3 nucleotides read TGCGCCAGCAGACAGGGAGAAGCGTCCTACGAGCAGTACTTC. The chain combines TRBV5-1 with TRBJ2-7; a weak D match, TRBD1 (6 bases). Trimming took off 5 bases at V and 1 base at J, with 13 bases between the two ends. This CDR3 contains 14 residues. The germline CDR1 and CDR2 sequences are SGHRS and YFSETQ.

Here the CDR3 reads CSVVQGDGYTF. The CDR3 nucleotides are TGCAGCGTCGTTCAAGGGGATGGCTACACCTTC. The rearrangement joins TRBV29-1 to TRBJ1-2, with a tentative D call TRBD1 (5 bases). Trimming took 6 bases from V and 6 from J, leaving 11 bases between them. CDR3 length equals 11 residues. The germline gives CDR1 SQVTM, CDR2 ANQGSEA.

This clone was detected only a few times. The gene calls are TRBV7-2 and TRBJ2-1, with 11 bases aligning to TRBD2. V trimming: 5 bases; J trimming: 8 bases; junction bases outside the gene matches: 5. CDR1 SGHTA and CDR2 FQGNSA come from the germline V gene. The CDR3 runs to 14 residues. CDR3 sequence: CASSEGTSGYEQFF. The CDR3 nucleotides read TGTGCCAGCAGCGAAGGGACTAGCGGTTATGAGCAGTTCTTC.

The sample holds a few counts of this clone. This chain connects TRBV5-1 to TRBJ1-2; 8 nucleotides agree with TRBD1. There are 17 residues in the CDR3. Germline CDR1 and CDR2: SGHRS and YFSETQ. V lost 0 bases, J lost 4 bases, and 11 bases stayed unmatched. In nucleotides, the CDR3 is TGCGCCAGCAGCTTGGGCCTCCGGGACAGGTCGACCTATGGCTACACCTTC. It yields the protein CASSLGLRDRSTYGYTF.

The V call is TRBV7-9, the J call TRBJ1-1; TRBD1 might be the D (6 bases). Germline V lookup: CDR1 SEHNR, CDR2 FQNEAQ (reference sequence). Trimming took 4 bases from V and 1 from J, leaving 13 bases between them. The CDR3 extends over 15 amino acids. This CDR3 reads CASSSWGRKNTEAFF. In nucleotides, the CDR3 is TGTGCCAGCAGCTCCTGGGGGCGGAAGAACACTGAAGCTTTCTTT. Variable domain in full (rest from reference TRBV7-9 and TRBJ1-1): DTGVSQNPRHKITKRGQNVTFRCDPISEHNRLYWYRQTLGQGPEFLTYFQNEAQLEKSRLLSDRFSAERPKGSFSTLEIQRTEQGDSAMYLCASSSWGRKNTEAFFGQGTRLTVV.

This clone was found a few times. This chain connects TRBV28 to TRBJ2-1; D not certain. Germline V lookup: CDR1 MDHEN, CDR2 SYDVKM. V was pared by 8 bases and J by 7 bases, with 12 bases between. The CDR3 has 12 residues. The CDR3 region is CASVSGPNEQFF. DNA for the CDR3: TGTGCCAGCGTCTCTGGGCCGAATGAGCAGTTCTTC.

CDR3 sequence (DNA): TGTGCCAGCAGCCAAGATCAGGAGGGGAACACTGAAGCTTTCTTT. Translation: CASSQDQEGNTEAFF. The V gene is TRBV5-4, the J gene TRBJ1-1, with D unresolved. Trimming removed 4 bases at V and 1 base at J, with 14 bases between. The CDR3 runs to 15 residues. Per the germline V gene, CDR1 is SGHNT and CDR2 is YYREEE (reference sequence).

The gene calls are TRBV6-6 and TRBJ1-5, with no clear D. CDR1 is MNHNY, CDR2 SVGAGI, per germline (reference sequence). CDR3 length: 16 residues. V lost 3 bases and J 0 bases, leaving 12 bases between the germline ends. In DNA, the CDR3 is TGTGCCAGCAGTTATGACGGAGGTTATAGCAATCAGCCCCAGCATTTT. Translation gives CASSYDGGYSNQPQHF.

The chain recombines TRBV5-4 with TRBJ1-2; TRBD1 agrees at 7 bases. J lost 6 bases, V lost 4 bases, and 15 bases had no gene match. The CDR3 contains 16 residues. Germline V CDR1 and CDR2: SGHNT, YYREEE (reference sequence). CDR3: CASSAKSTGTENGYTF. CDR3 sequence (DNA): TGTGCCAGCAGCGCAAAATCAACCGGGACAGAAAATGGCTACACCTTC.

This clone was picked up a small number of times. DNA for the CDR3: TGTGCCAGCAGTTTTCATCCAAGGGGTGAAAAACTGTTTTTT. Protein product: CASSFHPRGEKLFF. The chain recombines TRBV28 with TRBJ1-4; D is perhaps TRBD1 (5 bases). This CDR3 region has 14 residues. V lost 3 bases, J lost 7 bases, and 12 bases lay in between. Germline CDR1 reads MDHEN; CDR2 reads SYDVKM.

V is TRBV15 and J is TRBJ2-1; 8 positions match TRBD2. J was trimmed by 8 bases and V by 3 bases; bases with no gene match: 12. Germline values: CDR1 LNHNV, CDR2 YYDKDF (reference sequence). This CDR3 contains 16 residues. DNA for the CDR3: TGTGCCACCAGCAGCCCGGGACTAGAGTTTGCCCATGAGCAGTTCTTC. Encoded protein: CATSSPGLEFAHEQFF.